Below, 26 T cell receptor beta chains from the same sample are listed, as sequenced in a study of blood T cell repertoires in COVID-19. The data were produced by immunoSEQ multiplex PCR, yet TCRdb's version contains in-frame clones alone and is incomplete. Altogether approximately 210,000 clones are present, 84% being singletons, with the ten largest covering roughly 7%. Input material: peripheral blood. The receptors originated from a woman aged 80 or over with COVID-19, enrolled during active disease.

This sequence joins TRBV5-1 and TRBJ2-3, with TRBD2 as a possible D gene (6 bases). The CDR3 spans 14 residues. Trimming removed 7 bases from V and 2 bases from J, with 14 bases in between. CDR1 and CDR2 (germline): SGHRS, YFSETQ. The CDR3 protein is CASYPGRVTDTQYF. The CDR3 bases are TGCGCCAGCTACCCCGGGAGAGTCACAGATACGCAGTATTTT.

The rearrangement links TRBV5-4 to TRBJ2-3; 7 nucleotides line up with TRBD2. This CDR3 region has 16 residues. The V gene's germline CDR1 is SGHNT and CDR2 YYREEE (reference sequence). Losses at the gene ends were 4 bases for V and 1 base for J; bases not matched to a gene: 9. The chain's CDR3 is CASSPEWGRGTDTQYF. CDR3 coding DNA: TGTGCCAGCAGCCCGGAATGGGGGAGGGGCACAGATACGCAGTATTTT.

The rearrangement uses TRBV5-5 and TRBJ1-3; 11 nucleotides match TRBD1. The CDR3 covers 17 residues. Looked up from germline, CDR1 is SGHKS and CDR2 is YYEKEE (reference sequence). V was pared by 2 bases and J by 7 bases, with 11 bases of the junction left unmatched. DNA for the CDR3: TGTGCCAGCAGCTTACCCCGGGACAGGGGGTTGCGGAACACCATATATTTT. It translates to CASSLPRDRGLRNTIYF.

V and J are TRBV6-1 and TRBJ2-1; D gene uncertain. The V gene's germline CDR1 is MNHNS and CDR2 SASEGT. Trimming removed 4 bases at V and 4 bases at J, with 17 bases between. CDR3 length: 16 amino acids. In nucleotides, the CDR3 is TGTGCCAGCAGTGGACCCCAAGCGCAGAGTTACAATGAGCAGTTCTTC. Amino acid sequence: CASSGPQAQSYNEQFF.

This clone was found a few times. An end of the junction differs from the germline gene, which may be a read error. The chain joins TRBV28 to TRBJ2-7; 10 bases are a match to TRBD2. The CDR3 is made up of 15 amino acids. The germline CDR1 and CDR2 sequences are MDHEN and SYDVKM. The CDR3 coding sequence is TGTGCCAGCAGTCTAAGACTAGCGGGTTCTCAGTCGGCGTATTTC. Translating it yields CASSLRLAGSQSAYF.

This clone has just a few counts. J is TRBJ2-1 and V is TRBV11-1, with D unresolved. Germline V lookup: CDR1 SGHAT, CDR2 FQDESV (reference sequence). This CDR3 has 11 residues. The ends were cut back, 6 bases at V and 7 bases at J, with 7 bases in the middle. The CDR3 coding sequence is TGTGCCAGCAGTCCTCTGAATGAGCAGTTCTTC. Its protein is CASSPLNEQFF.

The V call is TRBV28, the J call TRBJ1-2; TRBD1 might be the D (6 bases). The CDR3 is 14 residues long. CDR1 and CDR2 from the germline V gene are MDHEN and SYDVKM. Trimming took 7 bases from V and 2 from J, leaving 14 bases between them. CDR3 in DNA: TGTGCCAGCATCAGGGGTATAGGGAACTATGGCTACACCTTC. Its protein is CASIRGIGNYGYTF.

V and J are TRBV5-1 and TRBJ2-3; no firm D call. Germline loops: CDR1 SGHRS, CDR2 YFSETQ. With 0 bases removed from V and 1 base from J, the gap between germline ends came to 3 bases. CDR3 length equals 13 residues. The CDR3 region is CASSLGGTDTQYF. CDR3 in DNA: TGCGCCAGCAGCTTGGGAGGCACAGATACGCAGTATTTT.

This clone was recorded at least ten times. CDR3 nucleotide sequence: TGTGCCAGCAGCCCCCGGGACAGGTTCCGCGGGGAGCTGTTTTTT. This translates into CASSPRDRFRGELFF. The chain carries TRBV5-4 and TRBJ2-2, with 8 positions matching TRBD1. This CDR3 has 15 amino acids. The V segment lost 4 bases and the J segment 7 bases; nucleotides outside the gene matches: 9. Germline V CDR1 and CDR2: SGHNT, YYREEE (reference sequence). Variable domain in full (rest from reference TRBV5-4 and TRBJ2-2): ETGVTQSPTHLIKTRGQQVTLRCSSQSGHNTVSWYQQALGQGPQFIFQYYREEENGRGNFPPRFSGLQFPNYSSELNVNALELDDSALYLCASSPRDRFRGELFFGEGSRLTVL.

The V gene is TRBV7-9, the J gene TRBJ2-5; 7 bases line up with TRBD2. The germline V gene encodes CDR1 SEHNR and CDR2 FQNEAQ (reference sequence). Germline trimming cut 5 bases from V and 4 bases from J; bases unmatched to any gene: 16. The CDR3 covers 17 residues. The CDR3 protein is CASSLLPPAGRGETQYF. CDR3 nucleotides: TGTGCCAGCAGCCTCCTGCCCCCAGCGGGACGGGGAGAGACCCAGTACTTC.

This rearrangement joins TRBV5-4 to TRBJ2-5, with D possibly TRBD2 on 7 matching bases. Germline lookup yields CDR1 SGHNT and CDR2 YYREEE (reference sequence). The CDR3 covers 15 residues. Trimming left V 0 bases short and J 4 bases short, with 13 bases between. The DNA of the CDR3 is TGTGCCAGCAGCTTGGTGGGGGGGGGCGGAGAGACCCAGTACTTC. The encoded protein is CASSLVGGGGETQYF.

This chain connects TRBV28 to TRBJ1-2; no clear D gene. The CDR3 runs 13 residues. V was trimmed by 4 bases and J by 2 bases, leaving 8 bases between them. The V gene's germline CDR1 is MDHEN and CDR2 SYDVKM. The CDR3 is CASSSPANYGYTF. CDR3 DNA sequence: TGTGCCAGCAGTTCCCCTGCGAACTATGGCTACACCTTC.

The gene calls are TRBV6-6 and TRBJ1-5; D perhaps matches TRBD1 (5 bases). This CDR3 region has 14 residues. The V gene's germline CDR1 is MNHNY and CDR2 SVGAGI (reference sequence). Trimming shortened V by 4 bases and J by 0 bases, and 7 bases separated the two germline ends. The CDR3 sequence: CASSLTDSNQPQHF. The CDR3 DNA reads TGTGCCAGCAGTTTGACAGATAGCAATCAGCCCCAGCATTTT.

The rearrangement links TRBV2 to TRBJ1-4; 7 bases agree with TRBD1. CDR1 is SNHLY and CDR2 is FYNNEI in the germline V gene. V dropped 8 bases and J dropped 5; count of bases not matched to a gene: 8. The CDR3 is 14 amino acids. This CDR3 is CASYSQGRNEKLFF. The DNA for the CDR3 is TGTGCCAGCTACTCACAGGGGCGGAATGAAAAACTGTTTTTT.

The chain combines TRBV6-5 with TRBJ2-3; 14 bases are a match to TRBD2. After removal of 10 bases from V and 2 bases from J, the junction contained 2 bases not matched to a gene. The CDR3 totals 14 residues. The V gene's germline CDR1 is MNHEY and CDR2 SVGAGI. The CDR3 nucleotides are TGTGCCACGACTAGCGGGAGGGCCACAGATACGCAGTATTTT. Residues: CATTSGRATDTQYF.

This chain links TRBV4-1 with TRBJ1-3; D is undetermined. Germline values: CDR1 MGHRA, CDR2 YSYEKL. The CDR3 is made up of 13 amino acids. The V end was cut by 1 base, the J end by 4 bases, with 5 bases between. The CDR3, as DNA: TGCGCCAGCAGCCAAGCGGAGGGAAACACCATATATTTT. Protein product: CASSQAEGNTIYF.

The V call is TRBV7-9, the J call TRBJ1-4; perhaps TRBD1 as D (6 bases). Per the germline V gene, CDR1 is SEHNR and CDR2 is FQNEAQ (reference sequence). The V and J ends lost 5 bases and 0 bases respectively, with 10 bases between them. This CDR3 region has 15 residues. The CDR3: CASSPGGPTNEKLFF. The CDR3 DNA follows: TGTGCCAGCAGCCCCGGGGGGCCAACTAATGAAAAACTGTTTTTT.

This clone was picked up one time. The rearrangement uses TRBV28 and TRBJ1-3; D unresolved. CDR1 is MDHEN and CDR2 is SYDVKM in the germline V gene. The CDR3 length is 15 residues. The V end was cut by 3 bases, the J end by 0 bases, with 9 bases between. The CDR3 reads CASSFRIISGNTIYF. CDR3 in DNA: TGTGCCAGCAGTTTCAGAATAATCTCTGGAAACACCATATATTTT.

The CDR3 region is CASSQGRVAAQDTQYF. CDR3 bases: TGTGCCAGCAGCCAAGGACGGGTAGCAGCCCAAGATACGCAGTATTTT. This chain connects TRBV3-1 (or the pseudogene TRBV3-2) to TRBJ2-3; no reliable D call. Trimming removed 1 base at V and 5 bases at J, with 16 bases between. Germline assignment: CDR1 LGHDT and CDR2 YNNKEL (reference sequence). The CDR3 has 16 residues.

J is TRBJ1-5 and V is TRBV7-3; TRBD1 is a possible D gene (6 bases). Germline V gene sequence: CDR1 SGHTA, CDR2 FQGTGA. CDR3 size: 14 residues. With 3 bases removed from V and 8 bases from J, the gap between germline ends came to 14 bases. The CDR3 coding sequence is TGTGCCAGCAGCTTGGGGGGGCCCATGGAGCCCCAGCATTTT. This codes for CASSLGGPMEPQHF.

This chain uses TRBV11-2 with TRBJ1-2, with 12 nucleotides matching TRBD1. The V gene's germline CDR1 is SGHAT and CDR2 FQNNGV. CDR3 length: 17 residues. J lost 4 bases, V lost 5 bases, and 11 bases had no gene match. The CDR3 DNA reads as TGTGCCAGCAGCCCGGGACAGGGGGCGCGTTCGGTCTATGGCTACACCTTC. Translation gives CASSPGQGARSVYGYTF.

The V and J genes are TRBV29-1 and TRBJ1-2; a possible D gene is TRBD1 (5 bases). Germline loops: CDR1 SQVTM, CDR2 ANQGSEA. V lost 8 bases and J 3 bases, leaving 22 bases between the germline ends. There are 15 residues in the CDR3. The CDR3 nucleotides read TGCAGCATAGGCCGACAGACAAATCCCTACTATGGCTACACCTTC. Its translation: CSIGRQTNPYYGYTF.

The rearrangement links TRBV11-2 to TRBJ1-1, with D possibly TRBD1 on 5 matching bases. V lost 5 bases and J lost 5, with 21 bases in between. The CDR3 contains 16 residues. Germline CDR1 reads SGHAT; CDR2 reads FQNNGV. CDR3 sequence (DNA): TGTGCCAGCAGCCCAGGGAGGACCCAGCTGAGGACTGAAGCTTTCTTT. Translated: CASSPGRTQLRTEAFF.

This chain connects TRBV6-4 to TRBJ1-2, with TRBD1 matching 9 bases. CDR3 size: 17 residues. The germline gives CDR1 MRHNA, CDR2 SNTAGT. Unmatched junction bases numbered 14, after V lost 9 bases and J lost 0 bases. The CDR3 coding sequence is TGTGCCAGTCCGAGCCGGGACAGGGCCCCAGCTAACTATGGCTACACCTTC. This codes for CASPSRDRAPANYGYTF.

The V and J genes are TRBV5-4 and TRBJ1-5, with D tentatively TRBD1 (5 bases). Germline V CDR1 and CDR2: SGHNT, YYREEE (reference sequence). The CDR3 is made up of 14 amino acids. V was pared by 4 bases and J by 6 bases, with 14 bases between. The DNA for the CDR3 is TGTGCCAGCAGCGCCTGGGGGGGGAGTCAGCCCCAGCATTTT. It encodes CASSAWGGSQPQHF.

This clone has a handful of counts. This sequence joins TRBV5-5 and TRBJ1-2, with TRBD1 matching 9 bases. V lost 3 bases to trimming and J lost 1 base; unmatched junction nucleotides: 1. The CDR3 spans 14 residues. The germline CDR1 and CDR2 sequences are SGHKS and YYEKEE (reference sequence). CDR3 protein: CASSWDRVNYGYTF. CDR3 DNA: TGTGCCAGCAGCTGGGACAGGGTTAACTATGGCTACACCTTC. Looking up the rest from reference TRBV5-5 and TRBJ1-2 gives the full variable domain: DAGVTQSPTHLIKTRGQQVTLRCSPISGHKSVSWYQQVLGQGPQFIFQYYEKEERGRGNFPDRFSARQFPNYSSELNVNALLLGDSALYLCASSWDRVNYGYTFGSGTRLTVV.